This T cell receptor beta chain was identified during a study of blood T cell repertoires in COVID-19. Study details: The United States, Italy and Spain were the sources of the acute and convalescent COVID-19 samples. From T cells, B-cell-depleted T cells, or PBMCs came the material, which was cDNA or gDNA.

This clone has a handful of counts. CDR3 size: 16 residues. The V end was cut by 1 base, the J end by 4 bases, with 16 bases between. From germline, CDR1 is ENHRY and CDR2 SYGVKD. Original analysis: Amplification of reference gene primers provided the estimated nucleated cell counts. The table came from immunoSEQ multiplex PCR; TCRdb's copy has only in-frame clones and leaves some out. Clone size and the V and J calls come from that table; the DNA yielded D and trimming. Among approximately 70,000 clones listed, around 85% were seen once. The origin of this receptor is a woman aged 80 or older with active or convalescent COVID-19. The chain joins TRBV10-3 to TRBJ1-1; unclear D gene. Sequenced input: peripheral blood. The chain's CDR3 is CAISELPLLEGTEAFF. CDR3 coding DNA: TGTGCCATCAGTGAGTTGCCCCTCCTGGAGGGCACTGAAGCTTTCTTT.